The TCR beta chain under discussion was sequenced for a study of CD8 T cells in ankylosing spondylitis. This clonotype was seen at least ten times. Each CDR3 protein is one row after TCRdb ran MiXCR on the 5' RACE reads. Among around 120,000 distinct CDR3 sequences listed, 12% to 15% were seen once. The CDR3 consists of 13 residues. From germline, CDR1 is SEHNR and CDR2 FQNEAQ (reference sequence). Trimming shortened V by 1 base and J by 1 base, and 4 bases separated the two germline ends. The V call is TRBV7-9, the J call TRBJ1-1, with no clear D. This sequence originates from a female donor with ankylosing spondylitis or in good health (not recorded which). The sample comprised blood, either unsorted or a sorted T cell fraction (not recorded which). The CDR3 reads CASSLDRNTEAFF. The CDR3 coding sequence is TGTGCCAGCAGCTTAGACAGGAACACTGAAGCTTTCTTT.